The 20 T cell receptor beta chains presented below share a single source sample, sequenced in a study of cytomegalovirus exposure and HLA in healthy donors. The PCR employed 60 Vbeta primers together with 13 Jbeta primers. Clones were read by immunoSEQ multiplex PCR, and TCRdb kept only the in-frame ones, dropping some. This sample has fewer than 200,000 clones; 82% occur once, and the top ten carry approximately 1.5%. Sequenced material: PBMCs. The receptor set was obtained from a male donor in good health and CMV-seronegative.

V gene TRBV5-6 combines with J gene TRBJ1-6; TRBD1 might be the D (6 bases). This CDR3 is 17 amino acids long. Trimming pared 5 bases from V and 0 bases from J, leaving 15 bases between. Germline values: CDR1 SGHDT, CDR2 YYEEEE. This CDR3 reads CASSRDKTSSYNSPLHF. CDR3 sequence (DNA): TGTGCCAGCAGTCGGGACAAAACGAGCTCCTATAATTCACCCCTCCACTTT.

The rearrangement links TRBV28 to TRBJ1-2; a possible D gene is TRBD1 (6 bases). V lost 5 bases and J 7 bases, leaving 11 bases between the germline ends. The CDR3 totals 12 residues. The germline V gene encodes CDR1 MDHEN and CDR2 SYDVKM. CDR3 nucleotide sequence: TGTGCCAGCAGTATCGGACAGCCTGGCTACACCTTC. Translating gives CASSIGQPGYTF.

The chain couples TRBV10-3 to TRBJ1-4; 9 bases agree with TRBD1. The CDR3 contains 14 residues. The germline gives CDR1 ENHRY, CDR2 SYGVKD. Losses at the gene ends were 6 bases for V and 7 bases for J; bases not matched to a gene: 6. The CDR3 protein is CAIRGDRVAEKLFF. The CDR3 DNA is TGTGCCATCAGGGGGGACAGGGTTGCTGAAAAACTGTTTTTT.

The rearrangement uses TRBV10-3 and TRBJ2-1; 9 nucleotides match TRBD2. Germline loops: CDR1 ENHRY, CDR2 SYGVKD. Trimming took 4 bases from V and 8 from J; bases not matched to a gene: 12. The CDR3 has 16 amino acids. CDR3 sequence: CAISVGRGGRADEQFF. The CDR3 DNA follows: TGTGCCATCAGTGTAGGGCGTGGCGGGAGGGCCGATGAGCAGTTCTTC.

The CDR3 reads CASSFQATF. The CDR3 DNA reads as TGTGCCAGCAGCTTTCAAGCCACCTTC. The rearrangement links TRBV7-6 to TRBJ1-2, with D unclear. Germline assignment: CDR1 SGHVS and CDR2 FNYEAQ. Deletions cut 3 bases from V and 13 bases from J, with 6 bases between. This CDR3 spans 9 amino acids.

This chain joins TRBV21-1 and TRBJ1-2; the table's D call of TRBD1 was not tested on the DNA. TRBV21-1 is described as a pseudogene. The CDR3 has 14 amino acids. DNA for the CDR3: TGTGCCAGCGAAGGGACAACTAAAAACTATGGCTACACCTTC. Translating it yields CASEGTTKNYGYTF.

The chain has TRBV29-1 and TRBJ2-7, with 9 bases fitting TRBD1. Unmatched junction bases numbered 4, after V lost 4 bases and J lost 3 bases. Germline loops: CDR1 SQVTM, CDR2 ANQGSEA. The CDR3 loop spans 13 amino acids. The CDR3 region is CSVGEGQGYEQYF. The CDR3 region has the DNA TGCAGCGTTGGAGAGGGACAGGGCTACGAGCAGTACTTC.

The chain couples TRBV18 to TRBJ2-7, with 8 bases lining up with TRBD1. The CDR3 totals 16 residues. Germline loops: CDR1 KGHSH, CDR2 LQKENI. Germline trimming cut 3 bases from V and 4 bases from J; bases unmatched to any gene: 11. The CDR3, as DNA: TGTGCCAGCTCACCCTCCCCAGGGGGCGCGAATTACGAGCAGTACTTC. Amino acid sequence: CASSPSPGGANYEQYF.

The gene calls are TRBV6-1 and TRBJ2-7, with D possibly TRBD1 on 5 matching bases. Trimming cost V 5 bases and J 6 bases, with 14 bases left between them. This CDR3 comprises 13 residues. Looked up from germline, CDR1 is MNHNS and CDR2 is SASEGT. The CDR3 coding sequence is TGTGCCAGCAGTTCAACCCTCAGGGTCGAGCAGTACTTC. This encodes CASSSTLRVEQYF.

The rearrangement joins TRBV9 to TRBJ2-7, with D perhaps matching TRBD2 (5 bases). The V end lost 0 bases, the J end lost 4 bases, and 8 bases lay between the germline ends. Germline CDR1 SGDLS, CDR2 YYNGEE. This CDR3 region has 13 residues. CDR3 DNA: TGTGCCAGCAGCGTAGTGTCGGGGTACGAGCAGTACTTC. Its protein is CASSVVSGYEQYF.

The rearrangement joins TRBV7-9 to TRBJ2-1; a weak D match, TRBD2 (5 bases). The CDR3 extends over 13 amino acids. Germline V gives CDR1 SEHNR, CDR2 FQNEAQ (reference sequence). V lost 5 bases and J lost 9, with 14 bases in between. CDR3 in amino acids: CASSQGGGAEQFF. The DNA for the CDR3 is TGTGCCAGCAGCCAAGGAGGAGGCGCTGAGCAGTTCTTC.

J is TRBJ2-1 and V is TRBV19; possible D gene TRBD2, 5 bases. Trimming removed 5 bases from V and 9 bases from J, with 8 bases in between. CDR1 and CDR2 (germline): LNHDA, SQIVND (reference sequence). This CDR3 has 11 residues. The CDR3 spells CASSQLAEQFF. The CDR3 DNA reads as TGTGCCAGTAGTCAGCTAGCTGAGCAGTTCTTC.

The rearrangement links TRBV4-2 to TRBJ2-7; D possibly corresponds to TRBD1 (6 bases). The CDR3 covers 18 residues. Germline CDR1 LGHNA, CDR2 YNFKEQ. With 0 bases removed from V and 0 bases from J, the gap between germline ends came to 18 bases. This chain's CDR3 is CASSQDLDLRGRSYEQYF. The CDR3, as DNA: TGTGCCAGCAGCCAAGACCTCGACCTCAGGGGTCGCTCCTACGAGCAGTACTTC.

This clone occurred once. This chain links TRBV6-5 with TRBJ2-5, with 11 bases identical to TRBD2. J gave up 5 bases and V 6 bases, and 5 bases lay outside the gene matches. The CDR3 contains 14 residues. Looked up from germline, CDR1 is MNHEY and CDR2 is SVGAGI. This chain's CDR3 is CASSPTSGGETQYF. Here the CDR3 DNA reads TGTGCCAGCAGCCCTACTAGCGGGGGTGAGACCCAGTACTTC.

This chain links TRBV5-1 with TRBJ1-1; tentative D call: TRBD1 (5 bases). CDR3 length: 15 residues. The germline gives CDR1 SGHRS, CDR2 YFSETQ. The V end lost 7 bases, the J end lost 0 bases, and 16 bases lay between the germline ends. DNA of the CDR3: TGCGCCAGCGCTCTCGCCGGGACTATGAACACTGAAGCTTTCTTT. Translation gives CASALAGTMNTEAFF.

The count of this clone is one. This chain connects TRBV6-5 to TRBJ1-2; 7 bases are shared with TRBD1. Germline lookup yields CDR1 MNHEY and CDR2 SVGAGI. This CDR3 comprises 14 residues. Trimming cost V 0 bases and J 5 bases; bases outside gene matches: 3. The DNA for the CDR3 is TGTGCCAGCAGTTACTCGACAGGGCAATATGGCTACACCTTC. Translating it yields CASSYSTGQYGYTF.

This chain links TRBV6-1 with TRBJ1-4, with 9 bases matching TRBD1. Trimming at V came to 3 bases and at J to 7 bases, leaving 6 bases not matched to a gene. The CDR3 sequence is 15 residues long. Germline CDR1 MNHNS, CDR2 SASEGT. Written as DNA, the CDR3 is TGTGCCAGCAGTGATTGGGGACAGGGTAGTGAAAAACTGTTTTTT. It is translated as CASSDWGQGSEKLFF.

The chain has TRBV4-3 and TRBJ2-7, with a tentative D call TRBD2 (6 bases). Germline V CDR1 and CDR2: LGHNA, YSLEER. The CDR3 length is 13 residues. Trimming stripped 3 bases from V and 0 bases from J, with 6 bases between. The CDR3, as DNA: TGCGCCAGCAGCCAGGGGGGCTCCTACGAGCAGTACTTC. Its translation: CASSQGGSYEQYF.

The V gene is TRBV2, the J gene TRBJ2-6, with D tentatively TRBD1 (5 bases). CDR1 and CDR2 from the germline V gene are SNHLY and FYNNEI. This CDR3 is 15 amino acids long. V dropped 2 bases and J dropped 2 bases, with 7 bases sitting between them. CDR3 in DNA: TGTGCCAGCAGTGAAACCAGGGCTGGGGCCAACGTCCTGACTTTC. This sequence encodes CASSETRAGANVLTF. The variable domain in full, with the rest retrieved from reference TRBV2 and TRBJ2-6, is EPEVTQTPSHQVTQMGQEVILRCVPISNHLYFYWYRQILGQKVEFLVSFYNNEISEKSEIFDDQFSVERPDGSNFTLKIRSTKLEDSAMYFCASSETRAGANVLTFGAGSRLTVL.

The CDR3 spells CASDGTRGDEQFF. The CDR3 DNA is TGTGCCAGCGACGGGACTAGAGGGGATGAGCAGTTCTTC. The chain is built from TRBV6-1 and TRBJ2-1; 8 bases line up with TRBD2. CDR3 length: 13 residues. V lost 8 bases to trimming and J lost 8 bases; unmatched junction nucleotides: 8. Germline loops: CDR1 MNHNS, CDR2 SASEGT.